A single sample is the source of the 31 T cell receptor beta chains below, sequenced in a study of response to subunit inactivated influenza vaccine. Each CDR3 protein gets one entry after TCRdb re-called the RT-PCR reads with MiXCR. The sample lists fewer than 700,000 distinct CDR3 sequences; over 10% were seen once. The starting material was PBMCs from blood, obtained roughly 46 days after vaccination. All receptors come from a man aged 45-60 years who received an inactivated influenza vaccine.

V and J are TRBV6-2 or TRBV6-3 and TRBJ2-1; 7 bases line up with TRBD2. The germline V gene encodes CDR1 MNHEY and CDR2 SVGEGT. CDR3 length equals 16 residues. V lost 3 bases, J lost 7 bases, and 12 bases stayed unmatched. CDR3 in amino acids: CASSYGGERTRNEQFF. CDR3 in DNA: TGTGCCAGCAGTTATGGGGGGGAGAGGACGCGGAATGAGCAGTTCTTC.

In this sample, this clonotype turned up a few times. This chain uses TRBV28 with TRBJ1-5, with D unclear. V lost 7 bases and J 4 bases, leaving 11 bases between the germline ends. Per germline, CDR1 MDHEN and CDR2 SYDVKM. CDR3 size: 13 residues. CDR3 in DNA: TGTGCCAGCACCAAACCCATTAATCAGCCCCAGCATTTT. Translation gives CASTKPINQPQHF.

J is TRBJ2-2 and V is TRBV4-2; 13 bases align to TRBD2. This CDR3 contains 23 residues. V dropped 0 bases and J dropped 3; count of bases not matched to a gene: 19. Germline V gene lookup returns CDR1 LGHNA and CDR2 YNFKEQ. The DNA for the CDR3 is TGTGCCAGCAGCCAAGACCCCCGATGGACTAGCGGGAGCGCCGCGGGGTACACCGGGGAGCTGTTTTTT. Its protein product is CASSQDPRWTSGSAAGYTGELFF.

This clonotype has more than one count but fewer than ten. The chain has TRBV29-1 and TRBJ2-5; 7 nucleotides agree with TRBD2. The ends lost 5 bases at V and 1 base at J; junction bases unmatched: 4. The CDR3 sequence is 13 residues long. Per germline, CDR1 SQVTM and CDR2 ANQGSEA. The CDR3 coding sequence is TGCAGCGTTCAGCGGGGTATCCAAGAGACCCAGTACTTC. Encoded protein: CSVQRGIQETQYF.

The sample holds many counts of this clonotype. The V call is TRBV4-2, the J call TRBJ1-5; the D is unclear. V was trimmed by 0 bases and J by 0 bases, leaving 6 bases between them. Germline V gene sequence: CDR1 LGHNA, CDR2 YNFKEQ. This CDR3 is 15 amino acids long. CDR3 residues: CASSQDGNSNQPQHF. The CDR3 DNA follows: TGTGCCAGCAGCCAAGATGGAAATAGCAATCAGCCCCAGCATTTT.

The chain recombines TRBV6-1 with TRBJ2-4; D tentatively reads TRBD1 or TRBD2 (5 bases each). Germline V gene data show CDR1 as MNHNS and CDR2 as SASEGT. This CDR3 comprises 15 residues. V lost 1 base and J 0 bases, leaving 7 bases between the germline ends. CDR3 nucleotide sequence: TGTGCCAGCAGTGAAGGGGGGAGAGCCAAAAACATTCAGTACTTC. Translation gives CASSEGGRAKNIQYF.

The genes are TRBV4-3 and TRBJ2-7; possibly TRBD1 for D (6 bases). V dropped 1 base and J dropped 3 bases, with 16 bases sitting between them. Germline V CDR1 and CDR2: LGHNA, YSLEER. This CDR3 spans 16 amino acids. The CDR3 DNA sequence: TGCGCCAGCAGCCAAGTGGTTCGGCAGGGGAGCTACGAGCAGTACTTC. Protein product: CASSQVVRQGSYEQYF.

The rearrangement uses TRBV3-1 and TRBJ2-1, with a weak D call TRBD1 (6 bases). V lost 0 bases and J 12 bases, leaving 15 bases between the germline ends. Germline V gene sequence: CDR1 LGHDT, CDR2 YNNKEL (reference sequence). CDR3 length: 14 residues. Here the CDR3 reads CASSQEGTGSLQFF. As DNA, the CDR3 is TGTGCCAGCAGCCAAGAGGGTACAGGGTCATTGCAGTTCTTC.

This clonotype has ten or more counts. V and J are TRBV21-1 and TRBJ2-1; the D call in the table, TRBD2, was not verified against the DNA. TRBV21-1 is a pseudogene segment. The CDR3 loop spans 14 amino acids. CDR3 DNA: TGTGCCAGCAGTCAGCGGGAGGATTACAATGAGCAGTTCTTC. Translation gives CASSQREDYNEQFF.

This chain joins TRBV3-1 and TRBJ2-2; D gene uncertain. The CDR3 length is 18 residues. Germline CDR1 reads LGHDT; CDR2 reads YNNKEL (reference sequence). Trimming shortened V by 5 bases and J by 5 bases, and 24 bases separated the two germline ends. The DNA of the CDR3 is TGTGCCAGCAGCTGGAAGGGTTATCGGGTCGGTTATACCGGGGAGCTGTTTTTT. It encodes CASSWKGYRVGYTGELFF.

This clonotype was seen a handful of times. The gene calls are TRBV20-1 and TRBJ2-1, with TRBD2 matching 10 bases. The trim removed 7 bases at V and 9 bases at J, leaving 9 bases unmatched. This CDR3 region has 13 residues. Germline values: CDR1 DFQATT, CDR2 SNEGSKA (reference sequence). CDR3 coding DNA: TGCAGTGGCCGGCCTAGCGGGAGAGGTGAGCAGTTCTTC. Translated: CSGRPSGRGEQFF.

The chain carries TRBV24-1 and TRBJ2-3; possibly TRBD1 for D (5 bases). CDR3 length equals 15 residues. CDR1 is KGHDR, CDR2 SFDVKD, per germline. Deletions cut 3 bases from V and 3 bases from J, with 12 bases between. The CDR3 sequence is CATSDRGYGTDTQYF. The CDR3 DNA is TGTGCCACCAGTGATAGGGGATATGGGACAGATACGCAGTATTTT.

The chain recombines TRBV20-1 with TRBJ1-2; D is ambiguous. The length of the CDR3 is 9 residues. Germline V gene lookup returns CDR1 DFQATT and CDR2 SNEGSKA (reference sequence). In nucleotides, the CDR3 is TGCAGCGGTCCCGGGGGCTACACCTTC. Translating gives CSGPGGYTF.

The chain joins TRBV6-2 or TRBV6-3 to TRBJ2-5; 7 positions agree with TRBD2. Germline-derived CDR1 and CDR2 are MNHEY and SVGEGT. V lost 2 bases to trimming and J lost 5 bases; unmatched junction nucleotides: 8. The CDR3 has 15 residues. The CDR3 DNA reads as TGTGCCAGCAGTTACACCGGACTAGGCATGGAGACCCAGTACTTC. This translates into CASSYTGLGMETQYF.

In this sample, this clonotype turned up many times. The chain uses TRBV5-1 and TRBJ2-5; 9 bases fit TRBD2. The germline V gene has CDR1 SGHRS and CDR2 YFSETQ. The CDR3 length is 15 residues. Unmatched junction bases numbered 6, after V lost 4 bases and J lost 2 bases. This chain's CDR3 is CASSEGTSRQETQYF. For the CDR3, the DNA is TGCGCCAGCAGCGAAGGGACTAGCAGACAAGAGACCCAGTACTTC.

This clonotype was counted a few times. V is TRBV29-1 and J is TRBJ2-2, with D possibly being TRBD2 (7 bases). The CDR3 has 13 residues. Germline lookup yields CDR1 SQVTM and CDR2 ANQGSEA. Trimming cost V 4 bases and J 3 bases, with 9 bases left between them. The chain's CDR3 is CSVGGGDTGELFF. In nucleotides, the CDR3 is TGCAGCGTTGGAGGGGGGGACACCGGGGAGCTGTTTTTT.

This clonotype was counted between two and nine times. The gene calls are TRBV5-6 and TRBJ1-5, with D tentatively TRBD1 (5 bases). V was trimmed by 0 bases and J by 6 bases, leaving 10 bases between them. Looked up from germline, CDR1 is SGHDT and CDR2 is YYEEEE. This CDR3 is built from 14 residues. This CDR3 is CASSLAAGPQPQHF. CDR3 DNA sequence: TGTGCCAGCAGCTTGGCGGCGGGGCCTCAGCCCCAGCATTTT.

The genes are TRBV12-3 or TRBV12-4 and TRBJ2-1, with a possible D match to TRBD2 (7 bases). CDR3 length equals 16 residues. The V end was cut by 6 bases, the J end by 8 bases, with 23 bases between. The CDR3 loop reads CASRIGGGRISDEQFF. For the CDR3, the DNA is TGTGCCAGCAGGATTGGCGGGGGCCGGATCTCGGATGAGCAGTTCTTC.

J is TRBJ2-7 and V is TRBV6-1; TRBD1 matches 9 bases. CDR1 is MNHNS and CDR2 is SASEGT in the germline V gene. CDR3 length: 16 amino acids. Trimming took 5 bases from V and 3 from J; bases not matched to a gene: 11. As DNA, the CDR3 is TGTGCCAGCAGTCGAGGGTCCGGGACAGGGATCTACGAGCAGTACTTC. Amino acids: CASSRGSGTGIYEQYF.

This clonotype was observed at least ten times. V gene TRBV29-1 combines with J gene TRBJ2-3, with D perhaps matching TRBD2 (7 bases). Between the trimmed V and J ends, which lost 7 bases and 2 bases, there was a span of 10 bases. This CDR3 has 12 amino acids. The germline V gene encodes CDR1 SQVTM and CDR2 ANQGSEA. CDR3 sequence (DNA): TGCAGCGCGGGGGGCAACACAGATACGCAGTATTTT. Translating it yields CSAGGNTDTQYF.

The genes are TRBV12-3 or TRBV12-4 and TRBJ1-6; D may be TRBD1 (5 bases). Trimming cost V 5 bases and J 7 bases, with 15 bases left between them. The CDR3 has 15 residues. The CDR3 DNA is TGTGCCAGCAGTCCAACAGGATACAGCAATTCACCCCTCCACTTT. Translated, it gives CASSPTGYSNSPLHF.

This clonotype came up a few times. The chain carries TRBV9 and TRBJ1-2; D not resolved. Trimming removed 0 bases from V and 4 bases from J, with 13 bases in between. Germline-derived CDR1 and CDR2 are SGDLS and YYNGEE. The CDR3 length is 15 residues. The DNA of the CDR3 is TGTGCCAGCAGCGTAGGAAGTCACAGAGGCTATGGCTACACCTTC. This sequence encodes CASSVGSHRGYGYTF.

CDR3 in DNA: TGTGCCAGCAGTTACTCATCAGGGATCGGTGGCTACACCTTC. Protein sequence: CASSYSSGIGGYTF. The rearrangement uses TRBV6-2 or TRBV6-3 and TRBJ1-2; D may be TRBD1 (5 bases). The V gene's germline CDR1 is MNHEY and CDR2 SVGEGT. Trimming removed 0 bases at V and 7 bases at J, with 12 bases between. This CDR3 has 14 amino acids.

The chain joins TRBV7-8 to TRBJ1-5; 11 positions agree with TRBD1. CDR1 and CDR2 from the germline V gene are SGHVS and FQNEAQ. There are 16 residues in the CDR3. V lost 4 bases and J lost 5; bases outside the gene matches: 7. This CDR3 reads CASSWRTGGSYQPQHF. The CDR3, as DNA: TGTGCCAGCAGCTGGCGGACAGGGGGCTCTTATCAGCCCCAGCATTTT. The complete variable domain, with remaining parts taken from reference TRBV7-8 and TRBJ1-5, reads GAGVSQSPRYKVAKRGQDVALRCDPISGHVSLFWYQQALGQGPEFLTYFQNEAQLDKSGLPSDRFFAERPEGSVSTLKIQRTQQEDSAVYLCASSWRTGGSYQPQHFGDGTRLSIL.

The sample holds a few counts of this clonotype. The chain employs TRBV11-2 and TRBJ2-1; D ambiguous. CDR1 is SGHAT and CDR2 is FQNNGV in the germline V gene. This CDR3 is 15 amino acids long. V was pared by 0 bases and J by 4 bases, with 10 bases between. CDR3 residues: CASSLDPEAYNEQFF. DNA of the CDR3: TGTGCCAGCAGCTTAGATCCCGAAGCTTACAATGAGCAGTTCTTC.

This chain links TRBV7-8 with TRBJ2-6, with 7 bases fitting TRBD1. This CDR3 is 17 amino acids long. Per germline, CDR1 SGHVS and CDR2 FQNEAQ. V shed 7 bases, J shed 0 bases, and the junction held 9 bases outside the gene matches. CDR3 DNA sequence: TGTGCCAGCACCGAAAGGACAGGCCGCTCTGGGGCCAACGTCCTGACTTTC. Translated: CASTERTGRSGANVLTF.

The chain combines TRBV5-1 with TRBJ2-5, with D possibly TRBD1 on 6 matching bases. The germline V gene encodes CDR1 SGHRS and CDR2 YFSETQ. The V and J ends lost 6 bases and 5 bases respectively, with 23 bases between them. The length of the CDR3 is 16 residues. The CDR3 DNA follows: TGCGCCAGCACAGGGGAAAACAGGGTTCGGACGGAGACCCAGTACTTC. It yields the protein CASTGENRVRTETQYF.

Points on this clonotype: This likely reflects a read error, since a far larger clone is one base away. This chain connects TRBV11-2 to TRBJ2-7, with 9 bases aligning to TRBD1. This CDR3 has 13 residues. Germline V gene data show CDR1 as SGHAT and CDR2 as FQNNGV. The CDR3 is CASSQGQGYEQDF. The CDR3 DNA follows: TGTGCCAGCAGCCAGGGACAGGGCTACGAGCAGGACTTC.

This clonotype has a count of ten or more. This chain uses TRBV4-1 with TRBJ2-5; D tentatively fits TRBD1 or TRBD2 (5 bases each). V lost 1 base and J 4 bases, leaving 7 bases between the germline ends. The CDR3 is 13 amino acids. Germline V gene data show CDR1 as MGHRA and CDR2 as YSYEKL. The CDR3 here is CASSQGGAETQYF. In DNA, the CDR3 is TGCGCCAGCAGCCAAGGAGGGGCAGAGACCCAGTACTTC.

In its sample, this clonotype was seen many times. V gene TRBV7-2 combines with J gene TRBJ2-3, with D unclear. V lost 5 bases, J lost 4 bases, and 7 bases lay in between. The germline CDR1 and CDR2 sequences are SGHTA and FQGNSA. The CDR3 runs 12 residues. This CDR3 reads CASSTPPDTQYF. The CDR3 DNA is TGTGCCAGCAGCACGCCCCCAGATACGCAGTATTTT.

This clonotype was picked up a small number of times. The J gene is TRBJ2-1, the V gene TRBV5-6; the match to TRBD2 covers 11 bases. CDR3 length: 15 residues. V shed 2 bases and J 7 bases; nucleotides not matched to a gene: 5. Per the germline V gene, CDR1 is SGHDT and CDR2 is YYEEEE. The chain's CDR3 is CASSFPTSGANEQFF. CDR3 coding DNA: TGTGCCAGCAGCTTTCCGACTAGCGGGGCAAATGAGCAGTTCTTC.